Described below is a single TCR beta chain sequence and its context. V lost 3 bases and J lost 2, with 13 bases in between. The CDR3 has 15 residues. Germline CDR1 is SGDLS and CDR2 is YYNGEE. This sample is part of a study of blood T cells in healthy people across ages. Next came a second PCR, run for about 7 to 12 cycles, which used a sample-barcoded 5' primer along with a J-beta primer mix. Every single cDNA molecule received a tag from a template-switch adaptor with 12 random nucleotides. TCRdb fed the 5' RACE reads into MiXCR, producing one record per CDR3 protein. The data show roughly 1,000,000 distinct CDR3 sequences, approximately 25% seen once. The data were also submitted as part of a second study, on T cells of mothers and their children. This second report adds: The cDNA synthesis received all extracted RNA, at approximately 1.5 ug per 15 ul. Mothers yielded over 8 million CDR3 reads, children some 2.9 million each.

The source of this sequence is a girl aged 2 to 9 in good health. J is TRBJ2-3 and V is TRBV9, with D perhaps given as TRBD1 or TRBD2 (5 bases each). The specimen was blood. Here the CDR3 DNA reads TGTGCCAGCAGCGCCCCGGGACGGCCCACAGATACGCAGTATTTT. The encoded protein is CASSAPGRPTDTQYF.